This T cell receptor (beta chain) comes out of a study of T cells in Graves' hyperthyroidism and ophthalmopathy. The CDR3 consists of 14 residues. V was cut by 4 bases and J by 5 bases, with 15 bases left in between. CDR1 SGHRS and CDR2 YFSETQ come from the germline V gene. TCR beta CDR3 sequences were amplified from RNA transcripts. HTBI primers were employed in a first-round RT-PCR of the TCR CDR3. Each CDR3 protein gets one entry after TCRdb re-called the multiplex PCR reads with MiXCR. This table holds 450,000 to 700,000 distinct CDR3 sequences, about 43% found once. This clonotype was sampled from an adult woman with Graves' disease, either hyperthyroidism or ophthalmopathy (not recorded which). The sample was peripheral blood or thyroid tissue (not recorded which). The chain combines TRBV5-1 with TRBJ1-2; D remains unclear. CDR3 in DNA: TGCGCCAGCAGCAGTCTAGGAGACTCATATGGCTACACCTTC. Protein product: CASSSLGDSYGYTF.